This TCR beta chain was sequenced during a study of technical replicates of blood from a handful of donors (TCRdb year 2017). The germline V gene supplies CDR1 LGHNA and CDR2 YNFKEQ. Spanning cysteine to phenylalanine, the CDR3 consists of 14 amino acids. Here the CDR3 DNA is all that survives: 42 bases in frame from base 1. The V and J ends are trimmed by 1 base and 5 bases, leaving 11 bases between them. Turning to this clone: Which antigen it targets is not known. Base-call qualities are not available, and no considerably larger clone is one nucleotide away.

The library relied on the immunoSEQ multiplex PCR assay. TCRdb stores this immuneACCESS table with in-frame sequences only. Part of the clones is absent; in the studies checked, under half of the shortfall reflects unresolved V genes, and no reason is known for the rest. The sample records some 57,000 clones, more than 95% of which are singletons. The ten top clones hold about 0.19% of the sample. The source material was T cells isolated from PBMCs. In this chain, TRBV4-2 is recombined with TRBJ2-5; TRBD2 is possibly the D segment (6 matching bases). The clonotype originates from a human donor in good health. The DNA sequence is given as TGTGCCAGCAGCCAAGCGCGGGATGGGGAGACCCAGTACTTC. Translated, it gives CASSQARDGETQYF.